These 5 T cell receptor beta chains came from one sample sequenced in a study of cytomegalovirus exposure and HLA in healthy donors (dated by TCRdb to 2016 to 2017). The library was generated by the immunoSEQ multiplex PCR assay. A mixture of 60 forward primers for TCR Vbeta segments and 13 reverse primers for TCR Jbeta segments was used in the multiplex PCR. The immuneACCESS repertoire file appears here via TCRdb, limited to in-frame rearrangements. These files lack a portion of the clones; in checked studies, under half of the deficit traces to unresolved V genes, and the cause of the others is not known. The table for this sample lists about 120,000 clones; about four fifths of them were counted only once. The top ten constitute 4% to 5.5% of the sample. The sequencing input was PBMCs. These receptors were collected from a man aged 25-40 years in good health and CMV-seropositive.

The chain uses TRBV29-1 and TRBJ1-5; D call uncertain. The V end was cut by 5 bases, the J end by 9 bases, with 14 bases between. Looked up from germline, CDR1 is SQVTM and CDR2 is ANQGSEA. CDR3 length: 12 amino acids. The CDR3 sequence: CSVRPPSAPQHF. As DNA, the CDR3 is TGCAGCGTTCGGCCGCCGAGCGCGCCCCAGCATTTT.

This clone has only one observation. V is TRBV27 and J is TRBJ1-2; D is possibly TRBD1 (5 bases). Germline CDR1 reads MNHEY; CDR2 reads SMNVEV (reference sequence). The CDR3 runs to 14 residues. Trimming stripped 5 bases from V and 6 bases from J, with 16 bases between. The CDR3: CASSAHGAQDGYTF. The CDR3 DNA reads TGTGCCAGCAGTGCACACGGAGCACAGGATGGCTACACCTTC.

There are a few counts of this clone. The chain carries TRBV7-8 and TRBJ2-6, with a weak D call TRBD2 (7 bases). The CDR3 consists of 19 residues. V lost 6 bases to trimming and J lost 0 bases, with 21 bases between them. Looked up from germline, CDR1 is SGHVS and CDR2 is FQNEAQ. The chain's CDR3 is CASRGGGALGLSGANVLTF. The CDR3 DNA reads as TGTGCCAGCAGAGGAGGGGGGGCCCTGGGGCTCTCTGGGGCCAACGTCCTGACTTTC.

The CDR3 nucleotides read TGTGCCATCAGTGAGTTTAGCGGGGGACCCGGGTACAATGAGCAGTTCTTC. Protein sequence: CAISEFSGGPGYNEQFF. The V gene is TRBV10-3, the J gene TRBJ2-1; 9 bases are shared with TRBD2. CDR3 length: 17 residues. V gave up 1 base and J gave up 4 bases; unmatched junction bases: 8. Germline V lookup: CDR1 ENHRY, CDR2 SYGVKD.

This clone came up a few times. The rearrangement uses TRBV5-6 and TRBJ1-1; D unclear. Trimming took off 5 bases at V and 4 bases at J, with 6 bases between the two ends. Germline V gene lookup returns CDR1 SGHDT and CDR2 YYEEEE. CDR3 length equals 11 residues. CDR3 in amino acids: CASSAVTEAFF. DNA for the CDR3: TGTGCCAGCAGTGCAGTCACTGAAGCTTTCTTT.